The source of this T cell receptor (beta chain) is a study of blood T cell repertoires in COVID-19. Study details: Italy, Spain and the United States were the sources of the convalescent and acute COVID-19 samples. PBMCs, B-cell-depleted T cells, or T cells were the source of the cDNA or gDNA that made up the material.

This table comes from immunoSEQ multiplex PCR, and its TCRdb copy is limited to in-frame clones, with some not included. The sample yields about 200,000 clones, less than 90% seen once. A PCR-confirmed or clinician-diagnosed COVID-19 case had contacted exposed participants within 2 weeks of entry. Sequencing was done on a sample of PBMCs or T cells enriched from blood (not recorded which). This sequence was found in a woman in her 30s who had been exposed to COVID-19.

This CDR3 reads CASSLGYRGGDGYTF. The CDR3 DNA reads as TGTGCCAGCAGCTTAGGGTACAGGGGCGGAGATGGCTACACCTTC. The chain couples TRBV7-2 to TRBJ1-2; 7 bases align to TRBD1. This CDR3 comprises 15 residues. The junction had 8 bases not matched to a gene; V was cut back by 1 base and J by 6 bases. Germline assignment: CDR1 SGHTA and CDR2 FQGNSA.